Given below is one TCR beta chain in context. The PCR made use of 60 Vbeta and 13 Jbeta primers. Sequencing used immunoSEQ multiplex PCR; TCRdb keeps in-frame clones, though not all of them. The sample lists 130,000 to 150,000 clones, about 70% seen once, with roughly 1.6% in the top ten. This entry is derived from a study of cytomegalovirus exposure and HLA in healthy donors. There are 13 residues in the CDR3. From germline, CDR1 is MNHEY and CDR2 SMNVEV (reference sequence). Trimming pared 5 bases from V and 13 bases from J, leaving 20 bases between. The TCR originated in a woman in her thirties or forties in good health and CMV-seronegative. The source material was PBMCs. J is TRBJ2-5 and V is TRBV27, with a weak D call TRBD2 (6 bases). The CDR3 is CASSTTGTAVRYF. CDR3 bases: TGTGCCAGCAGTACTACCGGGACTGCGGTAAGGTACTTC.